This T cell receptor beta chain was recovered during a study of T cells after posttransplantation cyclophosphamide. A marrow graft followed busulfan-fludarabine conditioning, with cyclophosphamide on days +3 and +4. This clone was counted only a few times. The antigen is not known. The assay was immunoSEQ multiplex PCR, and TCRdb's table has in-frame clones only and misses some. In the table there are 7,500 to 10,000 clones, around 84% of which are singletons. Study results and caveats: Later post-transplant blood repertoires were often dominated by donor CD8+ memory clones. Blood and skin or GI T cell repertoires showed limited TRB overlap. After PTCy, TRB diversity resembled that of CNI/methotrexate controls.

V was trimmed by 6 bases and J by 2 bases, leaving 17 bases between them. Germline V lookup: CDR1 KGHSH, CDR2 LQKENI. This CDR3 has 17 residues. The sequence came from a female patient aged 40-50 years who received an allogeneic stem cell transplant from a related donor, was CMV-positive, and had no GVHD. Some T cells may be provided by the graft donor. Sequences were derived from PBMCs, sampled 1903 days after a stem cell transplant with posttransplant cyclophosphamide. The chain links TRBV18 to TRBJ2-6; D possibly corresponds to TRBD1 (6 bases). CDR3 loop: CASSPFPGVAGANVLTF. As DNA, the CDR3 is TGTGCCAGCTCCCCGTTTCCAGGGGTGGCTGGGGCCAACGTCCTGACTTTC. Full variable domain (rest looked up from reference TRBV18 and TRBJ2-6): NAGVMQNPRHLVRRRGQEARLRCSPMKGHSHVYWYRQLPEEGLKFMVYLQKENIIDESGMPKERFSAEFPKEGPSILRIQQVVRGDSAAYFCASSPFPGVAGANVLTFGAGSRLTVL.